The 27 T cell receptor beta chains given below trace back to one sample, sequenced in a study of beta chain features in type 1 diabetes (dated by TCRdb to between 2017 and 2018). The investigation overall reported the following: A moderate but significant shortening of TCRB CDR3 length was observed in type 1 diabetes patients in all four CD4+ subsets.

To prepare the library, the immunoSEQ multiplex PCR assay was applied. The entire isolated RNA was reverse transcribed using the High Capacity cDNA Reverse Transcription Kit, and thus expressed TCRB transcripts were sequenced. Imported from immuneACCESS, the table was reduced by TCRdb to in-frame sequences with V and J called. These copies leave out some clones; in studies compared against another copy, an unresolved V gene accounts for under half, and the cause of the remainder is not known. The sample table holds some 660,000 clones, of which around 15% were seen once. Less than 0.04% of the sample is taken by the ten largest. The antigens for these receptors are not known. The specimen sequenced was naive CD4+ T cells from blood. The intended sense of this specimen's cell subset or site label: true naive CD4+ T cells. The receptors originated from a man between 18 and 35 years old with type 1 diabetes.

As concerns this clone: In the same sample, other DNA sequences code for this CDR3. The chain employs TRBV9 and TRBJ2-1; D could derive from TRBD1 or TRBD2 (7 bases each). The CDR3 has 15 amino acids. Germline loops: CDR1 SGDLS, CDR2 YYNGEE. V lost 4 bases to trimming and J lost 3 bases, with 14 bases between them. The CDR3 region has the DNA TGTGCCAGCAGCCCTAGCAGGGGGGGCTACAATGAGCAGTTCTTC. As protein: CASSPSRGGYNEQFF.

V is TRBV7-2 and J is TRBJ1-1; D is perhaps TRBD1 (5 bases). Germline V gene data show CDR1 as SGHTA and CDR2 as FQGNSA. V lost 5 bases, J lost 1 base, and 11 bases lay in between. This CDR3 region has 14 residues. The CDR3 DNA follows: TGTGCCAGCAGCCAAAGCGGACAGAACACTGAAGCTTTCTTT. Its translation is CASSQSGQNTEAFF. Full variable domain (rest looked up from reference TRBV7-2 and TRBJ1-1): GAGVSQSPSNKVTEKGKDVELRCDPISGHTALYWYRQSLGQGLEFLIYFQGNSAPDKSGLPSDRFSAERTGGSVSTLTIQRTQQEDSAVYLCASSQSGQNTEAFFGQGTRLTVV.

This clone was seen more than once but under ten times. This chain joins TRBV14 and TRBJ2-1; D ambiguous. The CDR3 has 16 amino acids. V lost 2 bases and J 0 bases, leaving 11 bases between the germline ends. Germline CDR1 reads SGHDN; CDR2 reads FVKESK. CDR3 bases: TGTGCCAGCAGCCAAACCTCCAGGAGCTCCTACAATGAGCAGTTCTTC. Translated: CASSQTSRSSYNEQFF.

This clone was detected a few times. CDR3 coding DNA: TGCAGCGCTACCCAGGGTGGTAATTCACCCCTCCACTTT. Amino acids: CSATQGGNSPLHF. The chain combines TRBV29-1 with TRBJ1-6; weak D call: TRBD1 (5 bases). Germline V gene data show CDR1 as SQVTM and CDR2 as ANQGSEA. The CDR3 is 13 amino acids. The V and J ends lost 7 bases and 6 bases respectively, with 13 bases between them. The variable domain in full, completed from reference TRBV29-1 and TRBJ1-6, reads SAVISQKPSRDICQRGTSLTIQCQVDSQVTMMFWYRQQPGQSLTLIATANQGSEATYESGFVIDKFPISRPNLTFSTLTVSNMSPEDSSIYLCSATQGGNSPLHFGNGTRLTVT.

This clone was observed a few times. V gene TRBV18 combines with J gene TRBJ2-7; 11 bases fit TRBD2. In germline, CDR1 is KGHSH, CDR2 LQKENI. V lost 2 bases, J lost 2 bases, and 11 bases stayed unmatched. CDR3 length: 18 amino acids. The CDR3 DNA reads as TGTGCCAGCTCACCAAGTATGTTTACTAGCGGGGGTACCTACGAGCAGTACTTC. Translation: CASSPSMFTSGGTYEQYF.

There are a few counts of this clone. The V gene is TRBV25-1, the J gene TRBJ1-6; maybe TRBD1 (6 bases). The CDR3 is 15 amino acids. Germline CDR1 MGHDK, CDR2 SYGVNS. With 1 base removed from V and 8 bases from J, the gap between germline ends came to 12 bases. DNA of the CDR3: TGTGCCAGCAGTGAATTTCTAGGGGGAGATTCACCCCTCCACTTT. Translated: CASSEFLGGDSPLHF. Based on the CDR3 plus reference TRBV25-1 and TRBJ1-6, the full variable domain is EADIYQTPRYLVIGTGKKITLECSQTMGHDKMYWYQQDPGMELHLIHYSYGVNSTEKGDLSSESTVSRIRTEHFPLTLESARPSHTSQYLCASSEFLGGDSPLHFGNGTRLTVT.

This clone turned up a few times. The CDR3 protein is CAWTVGASYEQYF. The CDR3 DNA reads TGTGCCTGGACAGTAGGAGCTTCCTACGAGCAGTACTTC. V is TRBV30 and J is TRBJ2-7; no reliable D call. The CDR3 is 13 amino acids. CDR1 and CDR2 (germline): GTSNPN, SVGIG (reference sequence). With 4 bases removed from V and 1 base from J, the gap between germline ends came to 11 bases.

The chain carries TRBV14 and TRBJ2-1; D unclear. Germline V lookup: CDR1 SGHDN, CDR2 FVKESK. Trimming removed 1 base at V and 8 bases at J, with 18 bases between. The CDR3 has 16 residues. The CDR3 region is CASSQVVRSSADEQFF. CDR3 DNA: TGTGCCAGCAGCCAAGTTGTCCGCTCGTCCGCCGATGAGCAGTTCTTC.

The table lists this clone with a few counts. The rearrangement joins TRBV5-6 to TRBJ1-2; D perhaps matches TRBD1 (5 bases). Trimming left V 4 bases short and J 2 bases short, with 12 bases between. CDR1 is SGHDT, CDR2 YYEEEE, per germline. This CDR3 spans 14 amino acids. CDR3 sequence: CASSRYRGNYGYTF. The CDR3 DNA reads TGTGCCAGCAGCAGGTATAGGGGCAACTATGGCTACACCTTC.

The chain couples TRBV9 to TRBJ2-3, with D perhaps given as TRBD1 or TRBD2 (6 bases each). CDR1 and CDR2 (germline): SGDLS, YYNGEE. Trimming shortened V by 4 bases and J by 2 bases, and 20 bases separated the two germline ends. The CDR3 runs 17 residues. The CDR3 here is CASSKGGSLTVTDTQYF. The DNA for the CDR3 is TGTGCCAGCAGCAAGGGGGGCTCACTGACGGTCACAGATACGCAGTATTTT.

V usage is TRBV7-9 and J usage is TRBJ1-1; D is unresolved. Trimming took off 2 bases at V and 2 bases at J, with 9 bases between the two ends. In germline, CDR1 is SEHNR, CDR2 FQNEAQ (reference sequence). The CDR3 contains 14 residues. CDR3 nucleotides: TGTGCCAGCAGCTTACAAGGGATCAACACTGAAGCTTTCTTT. As protein: CASSLQGINTEAFF.

This chain links TRBV18 with TRBJ2-1, with a weak D call TRBD1 (6 bases). Trimming took 2 bases from V and 2 from J, leaving 13 bases between them. The CDR3 is 16 amino acids. The germline V gene has CDR1 KGHSH and CDR2 LQKENI. The CDR3 loop reads CASSPGSRGAYNEQFF. CDR3 nucleotides: TGTGCCAGCTCACCAGGGAGCAGGGGTGCCTACAATGAGCAGTTCTTC.

The genes are TRBV5-4 and TRBJ1-1; D remains unclear. V gave up 3 bases and J gave up 1 base, with 7 bases separating them. This CDR3 spans 13 amino acids. CDR1 and CDR2 from the germline V gene are SGHNT and YYREEE (reference sequence). The CDR3 here is CASSSMGNTEAFF. CDR3 nucleotide sequence: TGTGCCAGCAGCTCCATGGGGAACACTGAAGCTTTCTTT.

The chain has TRBV6-5 and TRBJ2-7, with TRBD1 identical over 8 bases. The CDR3 is 14 amino acids. The V and J ends lost 6 bases and 3 bases, in that order; junction bases with no gene match: 7. Germline loops: CDR1 MNHEY, CDR2 SVGAGI. In DNA form, the CDR3 reads TGTGCCAGCAGCCGGACAGGGCTTTTCTACGAGCAGTACTTC. As protein: CASSRTGLFYEQYF.

This chain uses TRBV4-1 with TRBJ2-5; 13 positions match TRBD2. Germline CDR1 MGHRA, CDR2 YSYEKL. CDR3 length equals 15 residues. The junction had 2 bases not matched to a gene; V was cut back by 4 bases and J by 3 bases. Here the CDR3 reads CASSLGLAGKETQYF. The CDR3 DNA follows: TGCGCCAGCAGCCTGGGACTAGCGGGAAAAGAGACCCAGTACTTC.

This sequence joins TRBV11-1 and TRBJ2-7; D may match TRBD1 or TRBD2 (6 bases each). Trimming pared 5 bases from V and 0 bases from J, leaving 14 bases between. The germline gives CDR1 SGHAT, CDR2 FQDESV (reference sequence). This CDR3 spans 15 amino acids. CDR3 coding DNA: TGTGCCAGCAGCCGGGGGACACTGGACTCCTACGAGCAGTACTTC. Protein: CASSRGTLDSYEQYF.

This clone was observed a handful of times. The chain recombines TRBV4-3 with TRBJ1-4; unclear D gene. Germline assignment: CDR1 LGHNA and CDR2 YSLEER. Trimming stripped 4 bases from V and 0 bases from J, with 12 bases between. The CDR3 totals 16 residues. DNA for the CDR3: TGCGCCAGCAGCCCCCAACCGCCTGCAACTAATGAAAAACTGTTTTTT. Residues: CASSPQPPATNEKLFF.

This clone was counted a few times. The rearrangement links TRBV4-1 to TRBJ2-2; D possibly corresponds to TRBD1 (6 bases). The CDR3 consists of 14 residues. CDR1 and CDR2 (germline): MGHRA, YSYEKL. The V end was cut by 5 bases, the J end by 6 bases, with 13 bases between. In nucleotides, the CDR3 is TGCGCCAGCAGCAACCCGGGACAATCCGGGGAGCTGTTTTTT. This encodes CASSNPGQSGELFF.

This clone was observed a few times. This chain links TRBV6-6 with TRBJ2-3, with 8 bases fitting TRBD1. Germline V gives CDR1 MNHNY, CDR2 SVGAGI (reference sequence). V lost 6 bases and J lost 7; bases outside the gene matches: 3. CDR3 size: 12 residues. The CDR3 coding sequence is TGTGCCAGCAGCCAGGGGGCGAATACGCAGTATTTT. Translating it yields CASSQGANTQYF.

The chain employs TRBV7-9 and TRBJ2-7; the D is unclear. V lost 1 base, J lost 5 bases, and 12 bases lay in between. Germline assignment: CDR1 SEHNR and CDR2 FQNEAQ (reference sequence). The CDR3 extends over 14 amino acids. The CDR3 region has the DNA TGTGCCAGCAGCTTAGGCACCCAAAGCCACGAGCAGTACTTC. Its protein is CASSLGTQSHEQYF.

The CDR3 spells CASRRIGRSSYEQYF. Here the CDR3 DNA reads TGTGCCAGCCGACGTATCGGGCGGAGCTCCTACGAGCAGTACTTC. The J gene is TRBJ2-7, the V gene TRBV28; D remains ambiguous. Trimming removed 8 bases from V and 0 bases from J, with 17 bases in between. CDR1 is MDHEN, CDR2 SYDVKM, per germline. This CDR3 has 15 residues. The full variable domain, in which reference TRBV28 and TRBJ2-7 provide the parts outside the CDR3, is DVKVTQSSRYLVKRTGEKVFLECVQDMDHENMFWYRQDPGLGLRLIYFSYDVKMKEKGDIPEGYSVSREKKERFSLILESASTNQTSMYLCASRRIGRSSYEQYFGPGTRLTVT.

This clone came up a few times. The rearrangement links TRBV5-1 to TRBJ1-1; weak D call: TRBD1 (5 bases). Looked up from germline, CDR1 is SGHRS and CDR2 is YFSETQ. Between the trimmed V and J ends, which lost 1 base and 3 bases, there was a span of 13 bases. The CDR3 has 15 amino acids. Here the CDR3 DNA reads TGCGCCAGCAGCTTGATTCCAGGGATAGACACTGAAGCTTTCTTT. This sequence encodes CASSLIPGIDTEAFF. The full variable domain, in which reference TRBV5-1 and TRBJ1-1 provide the parts outside the CDR3, is KAGVTQTPRYLIKTRGQQVTLSCSPISGHRSVSWYQQTPGQGLQFLFEYFSETQRNKGNFPGRFSGRQFSNSRSEMNVSTLELGDSALYLCASSLIPGIDTEAFFGQGTRLTVV.

This clone came up a few times. The chain combines TRBV7-9 with TRBJ1-1, with no clear D. CDR1 is SEHNR and CDR2 is FQNEAQ in the germline V gene (reference sequence). The CDR3 loop spans 11 amino acids. V lost 5 bases and J lost 7, with 8 bases in between. The CDR3 protein is CASSPGVEAFF. CDR3 DNA sequence: TGTGCCAGCAGCCCCGGGGTTGAAGCTTTCTTT. Filled out from reference TRBV7-9 and TRBJ1-1, the complete variable domain reads DTGVSQNPRHKITKRGQNVTFRCDPISEHNRLYWYRQTLGQGPEFLTYFQNEAQLEKSRLLSDRFSAERPKGSFSTLEIQRTEQGDSAMYLCASSPGVEAFFGQGTRLTVV.

This chain uses TRBV5-1 with TRBJ2-3; the match to TRBD2 covers 11 bases. The CDR3 runs to 15 residues. The V and J ends lost 3 bases and 6 bases, in that order; junction bases with no gene match: 6. CDR1 is SGHRS and CDR2 is YFSETQ in the germline V gene. In nucleotides, the CDR3 is TGCGCCAGCAGCTCCCCTAGCGGGGGGCAGGATACGCAGTATTTT. It codes for CASSSPSGGQDTQYF.

This clone was observed a handful of times. The chain employs TRBV30 and TRBJ1-2; D is uncertain. Germline V lookup: CDR1 GTSNPN, CDR2 SVGIG (reference sequence). The V gene lost 4 bases and the J gene lost 0 bases, with 12 bases spanning the gap. The length of the CDR3 is 14 residues. The CDR3 DNA follows: TGTGCCTGGATTGTCCCGGGAACTAACTATGGCTACACCTTC. This encodes CAWIVPGTNYGYTF.

This clone has a handful of counts. The J gene is TRBJ2-5, the V gene TRBV4-2, with D possibly being TRBD2 (7 bases). Deletions cut 9 bases from V and 5 bases from J, with 19 bases between. This CDR3 comprises 14 residues. CDR1 and CDR2 (germline): LGHNA, YNFKEQ. The CDR3 DNA is TGTGCCAGTTGGGGCGGGGGCGCAGGGGAGACCCAGTACTTC. It yields the protein CASWGGGAGETQYF.

V is TRBV7-6 and J is TRBJ1-6, with D perhaps TRBD1 (5 bases). Between the trimmed V and J ends, which lost 4 bases and 14 bases, there was a span of 15 bases. Looked up from germline, CDR1 is SGHVS and CDR2 is FNYEAQ. CDR3 length equals 13 residues. In DNA, the CDR3 is TGTGCCAGCAGCTCTGAACAGGTTTCGGCCCTCCACTTT. Its translation: CASSSEQVSALHF.